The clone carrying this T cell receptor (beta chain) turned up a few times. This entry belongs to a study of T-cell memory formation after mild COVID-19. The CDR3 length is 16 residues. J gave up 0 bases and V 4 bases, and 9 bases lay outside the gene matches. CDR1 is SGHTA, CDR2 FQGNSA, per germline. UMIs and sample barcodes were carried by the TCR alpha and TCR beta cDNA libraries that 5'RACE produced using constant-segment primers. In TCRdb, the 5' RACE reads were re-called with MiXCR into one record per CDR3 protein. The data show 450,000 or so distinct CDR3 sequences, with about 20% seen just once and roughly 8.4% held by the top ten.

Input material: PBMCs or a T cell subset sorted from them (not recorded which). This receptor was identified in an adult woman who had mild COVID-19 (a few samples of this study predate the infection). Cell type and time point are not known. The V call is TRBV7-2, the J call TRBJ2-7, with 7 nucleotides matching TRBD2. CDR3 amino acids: CASSSMGGGGSYEQYF. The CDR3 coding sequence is TGTGCCAGCAGCTCAATGGGCGGCGGGGGCTCCTACGAGCAGTACTTC.